The 13 T cell receptor beta chains presented below share a single source sample, sequenced in a study of early T cells in non-severe SARS-CoV-2 infection. TCRdb re-derived calls from the 5' RACE reads in MiXCR, one entry per CDR3 protein. The sample has 48,000 or so distinct CDR3 sequences, about 6% seen once. Sequencing was performed on whole blood, taken at baseline. Source of these receptors: an adult who was a healthcare worker with PCR-confirmed SARS-CoV-2 infection or an uninfected control (not recorded which).

This clonotype was found a few times. The chain carries TRBV11-2 and TRBJ2-5; 11 bases line up with TRBD2. Germline V lookup: CDR1 SGHAT, CDR2 FQNNGV. The trim removed 1 base at V and 2 bases at J, leaving 6 bases unmatched. This CDR3 contains 17 residues. The CDR3 protein is CASSLVLAGGQQETQYF. The CDR3 bases are TGTGCCAGCAGCTTAGTGTTAGCGGGAGGGCAGCAAGAGACCCAGTACTTC.

This clonotype was picked up many times. The rearrangement uses TRBV3-1 and TRBJ2-1; perhaps TRBD2 as D (6 bases). The germline V and J ends were trimmed by 0 bases and 7 bases, with 19 bases remaining between them. The germline V gene has CDR1 LGHDT and CDR2 YNNKEL (reference sequence). This CDR3 has 17 residues. The CDR3 loop is CASSQDLTGEVFNEQFF. CDR3 DNA: TGTGCCAGCAGCCAAGATCTAACGGGGGAGGTCTTTAATGAGCAGTTCTTC.

This clonotype was seen more than once but under ten times. The CDR3 DNA sequence: TGCAGTGCGCTGGGACAGCTCTACGAGCAGTACTTC. Amino acid sequence: CSALGQLYEQYF. V gene TRBV20-1 combines with J gene TRBJ2-7; 7 nucleotides agree with TRBD1. CDR1 and CDR2 from the germline V gene are DFQATT and SNEGSKA (reference sequence). CDR3 length equals 12 residues. V lost 6 bases, J lost 3 bases, and 5 bases stayed unmatched.

On this clonotype itself: One junction end does not reproduce the germline sequence, and a read error may be involved. This rearrangement joins TRBV7-7 to TRBJ2-1, with D possibly TRBD1 on 6 matching bases. This CDR3 region has 15 residues. CDR1 is SSHAT, CDR2 FNYEAQ, per germline (reference sequence). The DNA of the CDR3 is TGTGCTAGCAGCTTAGAGCAGGGGAGTTTGGTTGAGCAGTTCTTC. Translating it yields CASSLEQGSLVEQFF.

This clonotype has at least ten counts. The chain uses TRBV4-1 and TRBJ2-5, with 11 bases lining up with TRBD2. Per germline, CDR1 MGHRA and CDR2 YSYEKL. This CDR3 has 17 residues. Trimming removed 3 bases from V and 5 bases from J; junction bases left unmatched: 11. CDR3 in amino acids: CASSQVNSGRATETQYF. The CDR3 DNA sequence: TGCGCCAGCAGCCAGGTTAATAGCGGGAGGGCCACGGAGACCCAGTACTTC.

This chain uses TRBV12-3 or TRBV12-4 with TRBJ2-3, with D perhaps matching TRBD1 (5 bases). V was cut by 3 bases and J by 6 bases, with 10 bases left in between. This CDR3 has 13 amino acids. CDR3 loop: CASSFWGKDTQYF. In DNA, the CDR3 is TGTGCCAGCAGTTTCTGGGGCAAGGATACGCAGTATTTT.

In this sample, this clonotype turned up a few times. This chain links TRBV4-1 with TRBJ2-7, with 7 bases aligning to TRBD2. Germline values: CDR1 MGHRA, CDR2 YSYEKL. The junction had 6 bases not matched to a gene; V was cut back by 1 base and J by 6 bases. CDR3 length: 14 residues. CDR3 bases: TGCGCCAGCAGCCAAGTAGGTCCGGGAGGCGAGCAGTACTTC. It is translated as CASSQVGPGGEQYF.

The V gene is TRBV18, the J gene TRBJ2-3; D ambiguous. Trimming cost V 1 base and J 1 base, with 6 bases left between them. Germline loops: CDR1 KGHSH, CDR2 LQKENI. This CDR3 has 14 residues. The CDR3 here is CASSPQWGTDTQYF. The CDR3, as DNA: TGTGCCAGCTCACCACAATGGGGCACAGATACGCAGTATTTT.

This clonotype was recorded a few times. This chain connects TRBV3-1 to TRBJ2-5; D is ambiguous. Trimming took off 2 bases at V and 6 bases at J, with 7 bases between the two ends. The CDR3 is 12 amino acids. Germline CDR1 reads LGHDT; CDR2 reads YNNKEL (reference sequence). The CDR3 loop reads CASSQLSKTQYF. In DNA, the CDR3 is TGTGCCAGCAGCCAACTGTCAAAGACCCAGTACTTC.

The rearrangement uses TRBV9 and TRBJ2-1, with a weak D call TRBD2 (6 bases). The V gene lost 2 bases and the J gene lost 8 bases, with 14 bases spanning the gap. CDR3 length: 14 residues. Germline values: CDR1 SGDLS, CDR2 YYNGEE. CDR3 DNA sequence: TGTGCCAGCAGCGTTAGCCCAGGAGGGGATGAGCAGTTCTTC. The encoded protein is CASSVSPGGDEQFF.

The genes are TRBV7-2 and TRBJ2-2, with 7 bases fitting TRBD2. Germline CDR1 and CDR2: SGHTA and FQGNSA. The CDR3 loop spans 16 amino acids. V was clipped by 5 bases and J by 1 base; unmatched bases: 7. CDR3 in DNA: TGTGCCAGCAGCGGCCTACTAGCGTTGAACACCGGGGAGCTGTTTTTT. Protein product: CASSGLLALNTGELFF.

At least ten counts were recorded for this clonotype. The chain recombines TRBV10-2 with TRBJ2-7, with D perhaps being TRBD1 or TRBD2 (7 bases each). V lost 6 bases to trimming and J lost 6 bases, with 15 bases between them. CDR3 size: 13 residues. Germline V CDR1 and CDR2: WSHSY, SAAADI. The CDR3 region is CASSDREGGEQYF. CDR3 DNA sequence: TGCGCCAGCAGCGACAGGGAGGGAGGCGAGCAGTACTTC.

This clonotype came up many times. The chain's CDR3 is CASSLDSGGETQYF. CDR3 DNA: TGTGCCAGCAGCTTAGATTCAGGGGGAGAGACCCAGTACTTC. J is TRBJ2-5 and V is TRBV11-2; TRBD1 aligns across 7 bases. CDR1 SGHAT and CDR2 FQNNGV come from the germline V gene. The V gene end was trimmed by 0 bases and the J gene end by 4 bases; junction bases not matched to a gene: 2. CDR3 length: 14 amino acids. The entire variable domain, with the rest obtained from reference TRBV11-2 and TRBJ2-5, is as follows: EAGVAQSPRYKIIEKRQSVAFWCNPISGHATLYWYQQILGQGPKLLIQFQNNGVVDDSQLPKDRFSAERLKGVDSTLKIQPAKLEDSAVYLCASSLDSGGETQYFGPGTRLLVL.